Sequencing of this TCR beta chain was carried out in a study of blood T cell repertoires in COVID-19. On the study more broadly: Donors in the United States, Italy and Spain gave samples during acute or convalescent COVID-19.

Trimming cost V 6 bases and J 9 bases, with 14 bases left between them. The CDR3 consists of 12 residues. Sequenced by immunoSEQ multiplex PCR; TCRdb stores in-frame clones only, minus some. The sample comprises approximately 200,000 clones, 85% of which are singletons, and approximately 19% rests with the top ten. Membership in each cohort depended on participant-reported clinical history. Cohort 3 donors were reported recovered after two negative PCRs, clearance, or symptom resolution. The receptor comes from a man in his forties who had recovered from COVID-19. This chain joins TRBV12-3 or TRBV12-4 and TRBJ1-2; a weak D match, TRBD1 (6 bases). Sequenced sample: PBMCs or T cells enriched from blood (not recorded which). This chain's CDR3 is CASSLGGGSYTF. The CDR3 nucleotides are TGTGCCAGCAGCTTGGGAGGGGGTAGCTACACCTTC.